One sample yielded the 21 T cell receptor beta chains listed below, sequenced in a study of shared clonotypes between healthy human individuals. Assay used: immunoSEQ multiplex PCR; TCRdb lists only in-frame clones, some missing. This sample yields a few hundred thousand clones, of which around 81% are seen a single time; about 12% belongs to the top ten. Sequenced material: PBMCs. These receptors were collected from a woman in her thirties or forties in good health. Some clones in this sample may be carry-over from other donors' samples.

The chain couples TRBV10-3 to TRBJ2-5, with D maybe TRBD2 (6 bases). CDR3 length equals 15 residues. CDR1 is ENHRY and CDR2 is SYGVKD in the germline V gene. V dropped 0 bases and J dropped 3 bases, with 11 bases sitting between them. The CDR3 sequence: CAISESDWREETQYF. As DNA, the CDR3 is TGTGCCATCAGTGAGTCCGACTGGAGGGAAGAGACCCAGTACTTC.

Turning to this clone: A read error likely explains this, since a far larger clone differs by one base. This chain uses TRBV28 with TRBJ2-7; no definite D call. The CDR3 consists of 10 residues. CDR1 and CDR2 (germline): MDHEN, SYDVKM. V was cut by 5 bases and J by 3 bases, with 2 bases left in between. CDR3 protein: CASSLYEQYF. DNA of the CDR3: TGTGCCAGCAGTCTCTACGAGCAGTACTTC. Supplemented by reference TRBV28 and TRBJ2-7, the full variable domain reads DVKVTQSSRYLVKRTGEKVFLECVQDMDHENMFWYRQDPGLGLRLIYFSYDVKMKEKGDIPEGYSVSREKKERFSLILESASTNQTSMYLCASSLYEQYFGPGTRLTVT.

The CDR3 sequence is CAWSISSGRVTFKDTQYF. The CDR3 DNA reads TGTGCCTGGAGTATTAGTAGCGGGAGGGTCACCTTTAAGGATACGCAGTATTTT. This sequence joins TRBV30 and TRBJ2-3, with 11 bases identical to TRBD2. The V segment lost 2 bases and the J segment 6 bases; nucleotides outside the gene matches: 16. In germline, CDR1 is GTSNPN, CDR2 SVGIG (reference sequence). The CDR3 covers 18 residues.

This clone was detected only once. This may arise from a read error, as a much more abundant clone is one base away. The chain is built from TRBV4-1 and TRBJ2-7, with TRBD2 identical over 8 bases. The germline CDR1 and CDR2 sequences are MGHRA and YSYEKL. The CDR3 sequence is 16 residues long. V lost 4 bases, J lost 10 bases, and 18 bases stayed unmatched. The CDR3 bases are TGCGCCAGCAGCCGCATGCCCGGACTAGCTCAACTCGGTCAGTACTTC. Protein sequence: CASSRMPGLAQLGQYF.

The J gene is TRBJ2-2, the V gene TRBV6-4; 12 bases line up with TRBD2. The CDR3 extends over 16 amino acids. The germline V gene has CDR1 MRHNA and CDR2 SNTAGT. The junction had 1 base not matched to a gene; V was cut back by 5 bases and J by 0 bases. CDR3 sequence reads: CASSRTSGTNTGELFF. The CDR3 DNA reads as TGTGCCAGCAGTCGGACTAGCGGGACGAACACCGGGGAGCTGTTTTTT.

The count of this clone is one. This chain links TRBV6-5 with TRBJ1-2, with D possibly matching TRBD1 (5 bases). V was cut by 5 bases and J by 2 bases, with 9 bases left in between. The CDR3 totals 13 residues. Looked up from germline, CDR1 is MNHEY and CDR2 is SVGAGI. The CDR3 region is CASSKGPNYGYTF. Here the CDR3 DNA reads TGTGCCAGCAGTAAGGGACCGAACTATGGCTACACCTTC.

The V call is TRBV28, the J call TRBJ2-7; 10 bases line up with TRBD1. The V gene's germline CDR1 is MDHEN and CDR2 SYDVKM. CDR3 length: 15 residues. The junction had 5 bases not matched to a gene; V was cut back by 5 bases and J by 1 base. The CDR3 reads CASSVDRGLSYEQYF. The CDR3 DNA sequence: TGTGCCAGCAGTGTCGACAGGGGGCTATCCTACGAGCAGTACTTC.

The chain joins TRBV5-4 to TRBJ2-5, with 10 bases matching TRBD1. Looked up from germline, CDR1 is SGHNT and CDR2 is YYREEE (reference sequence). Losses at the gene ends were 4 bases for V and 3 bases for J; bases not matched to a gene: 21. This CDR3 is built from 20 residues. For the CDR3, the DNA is TGTGCCAGCAGCCCCATGGGGACAGGGGCGCCTCGGGGCTCCAAAGAGACCCAGTACTTC. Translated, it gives CASSPMGTGAPRGSKETQYF.

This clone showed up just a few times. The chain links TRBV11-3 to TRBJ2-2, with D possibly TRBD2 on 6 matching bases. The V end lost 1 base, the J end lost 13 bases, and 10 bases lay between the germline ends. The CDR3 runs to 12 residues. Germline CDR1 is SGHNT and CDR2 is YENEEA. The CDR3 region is CASSLAAGRLFF. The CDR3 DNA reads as TGTGCCAGCAGCTTAGCGGCGGGGAGGCTGTTTTTT.

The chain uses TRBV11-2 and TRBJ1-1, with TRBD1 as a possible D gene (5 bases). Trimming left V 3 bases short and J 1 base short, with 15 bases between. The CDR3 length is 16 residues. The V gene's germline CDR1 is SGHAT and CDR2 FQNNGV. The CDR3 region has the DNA TGTGCCAGCAGCTTCCCAGGGTATACGAGGAACACTGAAGCTTTCTTT. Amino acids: CASSFPGYTRNTEAFF.

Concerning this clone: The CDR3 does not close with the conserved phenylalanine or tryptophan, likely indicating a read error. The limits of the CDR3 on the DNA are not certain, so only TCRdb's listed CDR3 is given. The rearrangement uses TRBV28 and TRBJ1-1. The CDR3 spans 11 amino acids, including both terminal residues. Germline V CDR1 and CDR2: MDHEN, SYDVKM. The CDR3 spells CASSLDRGRER.

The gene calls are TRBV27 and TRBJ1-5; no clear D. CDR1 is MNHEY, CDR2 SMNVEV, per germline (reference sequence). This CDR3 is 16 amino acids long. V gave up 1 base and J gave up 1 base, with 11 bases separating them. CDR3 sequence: CASSLFVPISNQPQHF. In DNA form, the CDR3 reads TGTGCCAGCAGTTTATTTGTACCGATAAGCAATCAGCCCCAGCATTTT.

CDR3 coding DNA: TGTGCCTGGAGTGCCGACAGGGAGAACACTGAAGCTTTCTTT. Protein product: CAWSADRENTEAFF. The genes are TRBV30 and TRBJ1-1; TRBD1 matches 7 bases. Germline CDR1 and CDR2: GTSNPN and SVGIG (reference sequence). V was clipped by 1 base and J by 1 base; unmatched bases: 3. The CDR3 is 14 residues long.

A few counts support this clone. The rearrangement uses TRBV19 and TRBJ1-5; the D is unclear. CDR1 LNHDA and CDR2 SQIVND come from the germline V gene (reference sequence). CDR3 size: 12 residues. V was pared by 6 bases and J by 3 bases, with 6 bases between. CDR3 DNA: TGTGCCAGTAGGATCGCCAATCAGCCCCAGCATTTT. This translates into CASRIANQPQHF.

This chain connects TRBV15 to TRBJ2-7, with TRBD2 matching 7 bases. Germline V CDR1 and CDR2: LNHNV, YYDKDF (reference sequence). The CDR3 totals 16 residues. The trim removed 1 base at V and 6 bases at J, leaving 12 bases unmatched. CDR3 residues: CATSRGKGGRFAEQYF. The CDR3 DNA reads TGTGCCACCAGCAGAGGGAAAGGCGGGAGATTTGCCGAGCAGTACTTC.

CDR3 nucleotide sequence: TGTGCCAGCAGCTGGACTAGCGTCTCCCCCTACGAGCAGTACTTC. Its translation is CASSWTSVSPYEQYF. The chain employs TRBV5-5 and TRBJ2-7, with TRBD2 identical over 9 bases. With 3 bases clipped from V and 2 bases from J, the junction kept 6 bases outside the gene matches. The germline gives CDR1 SGHKS, CDR2 YYEKEE (reference sequence). CDR3 length: 15 amino acids. The variable domain in full, completed from reference TRBV5-5 and TRBJ2-7, reads DAGVTQSPTHLIKTRGQQVTLRCSPISGHKSVSWYQQVLGQGPQFIFQYYEKEERGRGNFPDRFSARQFPNYSSELNVNALLLGDSALYLCASSWTSVSPYEQYFGPGTRLTVT.

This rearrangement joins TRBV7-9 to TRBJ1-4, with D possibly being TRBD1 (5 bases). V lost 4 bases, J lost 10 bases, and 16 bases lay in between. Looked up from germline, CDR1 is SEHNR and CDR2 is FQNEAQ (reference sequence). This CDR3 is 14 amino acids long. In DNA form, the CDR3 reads TGTGCCAGCAGCTCCGGGACCAAAAACGGAAAACTGTTTTTT. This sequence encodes CASSSGTKNGKLFF.

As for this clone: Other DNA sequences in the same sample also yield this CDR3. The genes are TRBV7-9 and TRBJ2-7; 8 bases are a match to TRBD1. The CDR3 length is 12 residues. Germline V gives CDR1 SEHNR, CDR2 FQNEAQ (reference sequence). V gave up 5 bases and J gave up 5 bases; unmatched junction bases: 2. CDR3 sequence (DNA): TGTGCCAGCAGCCCGGACAGGGACGAGCAGTACTTC. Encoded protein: CASSPDRDEQYF. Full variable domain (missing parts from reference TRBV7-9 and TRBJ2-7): DTGVSQNPRHKITKRGQNVTFRCDPISEHNRLYWYRQTLGQGPEFLTYFQNEAQLEKSRLLSDRFSAERPKGSFSTLEIQRTEQGDSAMYLCASSPDRDEQYFGPGTRLTVT.

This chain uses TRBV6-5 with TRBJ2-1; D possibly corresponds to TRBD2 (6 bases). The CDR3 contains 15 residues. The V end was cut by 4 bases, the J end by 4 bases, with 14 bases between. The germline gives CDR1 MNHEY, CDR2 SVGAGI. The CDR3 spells CASSSGVRPYNEQFF. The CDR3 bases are TGTGCCAGCAGTTCGGGAGTCAGGCCGTACAATGAGCAGTTCTTC.

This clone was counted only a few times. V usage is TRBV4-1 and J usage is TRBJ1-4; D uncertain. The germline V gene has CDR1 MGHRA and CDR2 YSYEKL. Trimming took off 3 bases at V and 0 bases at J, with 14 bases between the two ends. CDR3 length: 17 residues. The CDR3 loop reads CASSQLDLIATNEKLFF. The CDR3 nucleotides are TGCGCCAGCAGCCAGCTCGACCTTATTGCAACTAATGAAAAACTGTTTTTT.

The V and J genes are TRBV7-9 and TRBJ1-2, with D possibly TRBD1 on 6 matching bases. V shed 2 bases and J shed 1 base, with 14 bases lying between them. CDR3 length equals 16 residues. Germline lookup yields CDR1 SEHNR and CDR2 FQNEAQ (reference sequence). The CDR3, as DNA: TGTGCCAGCAGCTTACCAGGGGTCCGGTATAACTATGGCTACACCTTC. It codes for CASSLPGVRYNYGYTF.